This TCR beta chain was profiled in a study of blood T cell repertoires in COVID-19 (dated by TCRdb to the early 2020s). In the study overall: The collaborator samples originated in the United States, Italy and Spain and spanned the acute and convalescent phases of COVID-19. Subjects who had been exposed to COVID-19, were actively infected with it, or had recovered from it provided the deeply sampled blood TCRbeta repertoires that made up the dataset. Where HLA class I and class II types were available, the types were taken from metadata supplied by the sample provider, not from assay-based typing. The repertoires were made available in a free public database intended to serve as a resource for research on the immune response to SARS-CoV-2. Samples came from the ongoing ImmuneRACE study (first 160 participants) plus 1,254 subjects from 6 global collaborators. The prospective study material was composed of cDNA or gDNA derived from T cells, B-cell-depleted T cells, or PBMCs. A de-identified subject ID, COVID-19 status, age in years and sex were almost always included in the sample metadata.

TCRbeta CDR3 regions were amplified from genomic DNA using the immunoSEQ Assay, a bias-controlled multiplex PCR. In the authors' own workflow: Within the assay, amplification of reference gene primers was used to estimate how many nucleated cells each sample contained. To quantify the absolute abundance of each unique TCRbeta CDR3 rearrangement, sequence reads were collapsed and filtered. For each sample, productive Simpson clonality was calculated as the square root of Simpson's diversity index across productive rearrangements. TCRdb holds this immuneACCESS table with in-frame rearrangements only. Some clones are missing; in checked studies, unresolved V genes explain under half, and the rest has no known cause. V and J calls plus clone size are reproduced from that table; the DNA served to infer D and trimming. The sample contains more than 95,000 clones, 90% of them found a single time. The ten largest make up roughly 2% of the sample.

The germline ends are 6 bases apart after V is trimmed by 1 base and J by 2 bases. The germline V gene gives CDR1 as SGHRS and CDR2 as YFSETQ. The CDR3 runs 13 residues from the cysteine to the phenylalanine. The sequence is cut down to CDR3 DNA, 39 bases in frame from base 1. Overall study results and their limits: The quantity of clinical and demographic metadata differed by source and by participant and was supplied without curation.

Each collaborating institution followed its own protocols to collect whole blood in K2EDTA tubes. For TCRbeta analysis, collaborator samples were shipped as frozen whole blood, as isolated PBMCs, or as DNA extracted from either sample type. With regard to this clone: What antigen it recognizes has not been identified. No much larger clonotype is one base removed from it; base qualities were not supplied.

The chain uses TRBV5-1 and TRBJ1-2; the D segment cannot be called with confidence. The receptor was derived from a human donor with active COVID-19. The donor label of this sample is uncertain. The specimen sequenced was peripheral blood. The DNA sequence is TGCGCCAGCAGCTTGAAAGAGAACTATGGCTACACCTTC. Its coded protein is CASSLKENYGYTF. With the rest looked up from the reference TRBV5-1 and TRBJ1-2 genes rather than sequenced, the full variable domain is KAGVTQTPRYLIKTRGQQVTLSCSPISGHRSVSWYQQTPGQGLQFLFEYFSETQRNKGNFPGRFSGRQFSNSRSEMNVSTLELGDSALYLCASSLKENYGYTFGSGTRLTVV.